This T cell receptor beta chain derives from a study of blood T cells in healthy people across ages. For the second PCR, which ran for about 6 to 11 cycles, a sample-barcoded 5' primer and a J-beta primer mix were used. TCRdb independently ran MiXCR on the 5' RACE reads; one entry per CDR3 protein. The sample shows roughly 800,000 distinct CDR3 sequences, roughly 25% of them seen only once. Comment on this clonotype: Antigen: not known.

General study findings and limits: Per million T cells, TCR beta diversity dropped roughly linearly as age increased. With unsorted PBMCs, a conclusive comparison of naive versus antigen-experienced cells was not possible. Long-lived donors carried more naive CD4+ cells and greater diversity than aged donors.

J gave up 4 bases and V 4 bases, and 10 bases lay outside the gene matches. From germline, CDR1 is SGDLS and CDR2 YYNGEE. CDR3 length: 17 residues. The sample also formed part of further work on T cells of mothers and their children.

This rearrangement joins TRBV9 to TRBJ2-1; 11 bases are shared with TRBD2. This receptor was obtained from a boy younger than 18 in good health. What was sequenced was blood. The CDR3 protein is CASSREATSGVYNEQFF. The CDR3, as DNA: TGTGCCAGCAGCCGAGAAGCGACTAGCGGGGTTTACAATGAGCAGTTCTTC.